The clone carrying this T cell receptor beta chain came up many times. What it binds is unknown. TCRdb re-called the reads through MiXCR, storing one row per CDR3 protein. The profile shows about 340,000 distinct CDR3 sequences, 25% to 35% of them singletons. This record comes from a study of T cell repertoires in cytomegalovirus infection. Whole-study context: Alongside well-studied HLA-B-restricted CMV epitopes, recently identified HLA-C-restricted CMV epitopes were also used. Indications came from public TCR beta signatures; they pointed to CMV infection and to a matching HLA type. Study outcomes and limitations: HLA-C-restricted CMV clonotypes gave the most frequent clonotype in two of eight donors. Carriage of CMV together with the relevant HLA was identifiable through cumulative public TCR beta family frequency.

This CDR3 has 18 residues. Germline CDR1 and CDR2: SGHTA and FQGNSA. J was trimmed by 3 bases and V by 1 base; bases with no gene match: 8. The sample was cultured PBMCs, taken from culture after CMV antigen stimulation. This TCR derives from a human donor in good health (CMV status not recorded). Some clones in this sample may be carry-over from other donors' samples. The chain recombines TRBV7-2 with TRBJ2-4, with 11 bases matching TRBD2. In DNA form, the CDR3 reads TGTGCCAGCAGCTTAGTACGGAGGGGGACTAGCGGCAAAAACATTCAGTACTTC. This sequence encodes CASSLVRRGTSGKNIQYF.